This T cell receptor beta chain was captured by sequencing in a study of blood T cell repertoires in COVID-19. Overall study: Collection of acute and convalescent COVID-19 samples took place in the United States, Italy and Spain. PBMCs, B-cell-depleted T cells, or T cells provided the cDNA or gDNA that made up the material.

Germline CDR1 reads SGHTS; CDR2 reads YDEGEE. This CDR3 contains 14 residues. Trimming removed 7 bases from V and 9 bases from J; junction bases left unmatched: 5. Enrollees, about 18 to 89 years old, lived in approximately 25 US areas. Clones were read by immunoSEQ multiplex PCR, and TCRdb kept only the in-frame ones, dropping some. The repertoire holds fewer than 350,000 clones, with approximately 90% as singletons. Specimen: PBMCs or T cells enriched from blood (not recorded which). This receptor was taken from a woman in her thirties or forties with acute COVID-19. The chain links TRBV5-8 to TRBJ2-1; 15 bases are a match to TRBD2. The CDR3 DNA sequence: TGTGCCAGCCAGGGACTAGCGGGAGGCCGTGAGCAGTTCTTC. Protein product: CASQGLAGGREQFF.